A selection of T cell receptor beta chains follows, all from one sample in a study of beta chain features in type 1 diabetes. Profiled with immunoSEQ multiplex PCR; TCRdb holds only in-frame clones, not every one. Here the sample spans 300,000 to 450,000 clones, roughly 9.8% being singletons. The sample taken for sequencing was central memory CD4+ T cells from blood. The receptors here all came from a young man with type 1 diabetes. The CDR3 runs from the conserved cysteine through the conserved F or W. The order of the fields is D gene, clone size, V gene, J gene, CDR3 DNA, CDR3 protein. D genes are given only for firm matches. Expanded clones get a size class; other rows say once, few or many, or leave the size out.

D gene: TRBD1
clone size: NA
V gene: TRBV7-8
J gene: TRBJ1-2
CDR3 DNA: TGTGCCAGCAGCTTAGGGTCCGGGCAGGGGGCGTGGTATGGCTACACCTTC
CDR3 protein: CASSLGSGQGAWYGYTF

D gene: NA
clone size: few
V gene: TRBV11-3
J gene: TRBJ2-1
CDR3 DNA: TGTGCCAGCAGCCCCTCCCGGAGTGGGAATGAGCAGTTCTTC
CDR3 protein: CASSPSRSGNEQFF

D gene: NA
clone size: NA
V gene: TRBV30
J gene: TRBJ2-7
CDR3 DNA: TGTGCCTGGGAGCAGGGACCCAGCAACGAGCAGTACTTC
CDR3 protein: CAWEQGPSNEQYF

D gene: NA
clone size: NA
V gene: TRBV5-1
J gene: TRBJ2-3
CDR3 DNA: TGCGCCAGCAGCTTGTCGGGGATAGAGGGATCGAGCACAGATACGCAGTATTTT
CDR3 protein: CASSLSGIEGSSTDTQYF

D gene: NA
clone size: NA
V gene: TRBV5-1
J gene: TRBJ2-7
CDR3 DNA: TGCGCCAGCAGCTGGGGGGACAGCTCCTACGAGCAGTACTTC
CDR3 protein: CASSWGDSSYEQYF

D gene: NA
clone size: few
V gene: TRBV4-2
J gene: TRBJ2-1
CDR3 DNA: TGTGCCAGCAGCCTGATCTTGGGGGCGGGGTACAATGAGCAGTTCTTC
CDR3 protein: CASSLILGAGYNEQFF

D gene: NA
clone size: many
V gene: TRBV28
J gene: TRBJ2-1
CDR3 DNA: TGTGCCAGCAGGCCCGTAGAGCTCAATGAGCAGTTCTTC
CDR3 protein: CASRPVELNEQFF

D gene: TRBD2
clone size: NA
V gene: TRBV7-2
J gene: TRBJ2-5
CDR3 DNA: TGTGCCAGCAGCTTAGGCCCTAGCGGGAGCGGGACCCAGTACTTC
CDR3 protein: CASSLGPSGSGTQYF

D gene: NA
clone size: NA
V gene: TRBV7-2
J gene: TRBJ1-4
CDR3 DNA: TGTGCCAGCAGCGGGGGCAGGGGTGAACCGATGGGAGAAAAACTGTTTTTT
CDR3 protein: CASSGGRGEPMGEKLFF

D gene: TRBD2
clone size: few
V gene: TRBV9
J gene: TRBJ2-3
CDR3 DNA: TGTGCCAGCAGCGTAGAGGGGAGGGGAGATACGCAGTATTTT
CDR3 protein: CASSVEGRGDTQYF

D gene: NA
clone size: NA
V gene: TRBV4-3
J gene: TRBJ1-4
CDR3 DNA: TGCGCCAGCAGCCAAGACGCGGTTGCAACTAATGAAAAACTGTTTTTT
CDR3 protein: CASSQDAVATNEKLFF

D gene: NA
clone size: NA
V gene: TRBV4-3
J gene: TRBJ1-4
CDR3 DNA: TGCGCCAGCAGGGAGGAAGGGGCGACGGGAAAACTGTTTTTT
CDR3 protein: CASREEGATGKLFF

D gene: NA
clone size: many
V gene: TRBV30
J gene: TRBJ1-4
CDR3 DNA: TGTGCCTGGAGTGTCCAAAGAAATGAAAAACTGTTTTTT
CDR3 protein: CAWSVQRNEKLFF

D gene: NA
clone size: few
V gene: TRBV6-5
J gene: TRBJ1-5
CDR3 DNA: TGTGCCAGCAGTTACTTGGACGCCAACCAGCCCCAGCATTTT
CDR3 protein: CASSYLDANQPQHF

D gene: TRBD1
clone size: few
V gene: TRBV7-2
J gene: TRBJ2-2
CDR3 DNA: TGTGCCAGCAGCCCTAGGGACAGACCCTTTTTT
CDR3 protein: CASSPRDRPFF

D gene: TRBD1
clone size: NA
V gene: TRBV5-1
J gene: TRBJ2-5
CDR3 DNA: TGCGCCAGCAGCTTGGGCAGGGGGCCTGGAGAGACCCAGTACTTC
CDR3 protein: CASSLGRGPGETQYF

D gene: NA
clone size: NA
V gene: TRBV28
J gene: TRBJ2-7
CDR3 DNA: TGTGCCAGCAGTTTAGCAAGTACCAGCTCCTACGAGCAGTACTTC
CDR3 protein: CASSLASTSSYEQYF

D gene: NA
clone size: few
V gene: TRBV6-5
J gene: TRBJ1-4
CDR3 DNA: TGTGCCAGCAGTCGAAGAGGGGAGGTTGGTGAAAAACTGTTTTTT
CDR3 protein: CASSRRGEVGEKLFF

D gene: TRBD2
clone size: NA
V gene: TRBV7-8
J gene: TRBJ2-1
CDR3 DNA: TGTGCCAGCAGCTTGGCCAGCGGGAGAATAGATGAGCAGTTCTTC
CDR3 protein: CASSLASGRIDEQFF

D gene: NA
clone size: few
V gene: TRBV4-1
J gene: TRBJ2-7
CDR3 DNA: TGCGCCAGCAGCCAAATATTTCTCTGGAAGGGGGAGAGGGGCTCCTACGAGCAGTACTTC
CDR3 protein: CASSQIFLWKGERGSYEQYF

D gene: TRBD2
clone size: NA
V gene: TRBV19
J gene: TRBJ2-1
CDR3 DNA: TGTGCCAGTCGGCGGGAGCGGCACAATGAGCAGTTCTTC
CDR3 protein: CASRRERHNEQFF

D gene: TRBD1
clone size: few
V gene: TRBV4-2
J gene: TRBJ2-7
CDR3 DNA: TGTGCCAGCAGCCAAGATAGGTGGGACAGCCTCTCCTACGAGCAGTACTTC
CDR3 protein: CASSQDRWDSLSYEQYF

D gene: NA
clone size: NA
V gene: TRBV6-1
J gene: TRBJ1-1
CDR3 DNA: TGTGCCAGCAGTACCCCTCCGGGATCAACCTTTGAAGCTTTCTTT
CDR3 protein: CASSTPPGSTFEAFF

D gene: TRBD1
clone size: few
V gene: TRBV11-3
J gene: TRBJ2-1
CDR3 DNA: TGTGCCAGCAGCCTGGGACAGGGTTCGTACAATGAGCAGTTCTTC
CDR3 protein: CASSLGQGSYNEQFF

D gene: NA
clone size: NA
V gene: TRBV9
J gene: TRBJ2-3
CDR3 DNA: TGTGCCAGCAGCGTTGACCCAGGCACAGATACGCAGTATTTT
CDR3 protein: CASSVDPGTDTQYF

D gene: TRBD1
clone size: few
V gene: TRBV29-1
J gene: TRBJ2-3
CDR3 DNA: TGCAGCGTTGGACAGGGAAAGAGAGATACGCAGTATTTT
CDR3 protein: CSVGQGKRDTQYF

D gene: NA
clone size: few
V gene: TRBV7-2
J gene: TRBJ2-3
CDR3 DNA: TGTGCCAGCAGCCTTGGACAGACCTTAGATACGCAGTATTTT
CDR3 protein: CASSLGQTLDTQYF

D gene: NA
clone size: NA
V gene: TRBV18
J gene: TRBJ2-2
CDR3 DNA: TGTGCCAGCTCACCACAACATAACACCGGGGAGCTGTTTTTT
CDR3 protein: CASSPQHNTGELFF

D gene: NA
clone size: few
V gene: TRBV6-5
J gene: TRBJ2-7
CDR3 DNA: TGTGCCAGCAGCCACACAGGGATGATTTACGAGCAGTACTTC
CDR3 protein: CASSHTGMIYEQYF

D gene: NA
clone size: many
V gene: TRBV12-5
J gene: TRBJ2-5
CDR3 DNA: TGTGCTAGTGGGACCGACCTCAGAGGGACCCAGTACTTC
CDR3 protein: CASGTDLRGTQYF

D gene: NA
clone size: few
V gene: TRBV21-1
J gene: TRBJ1-2
CDR3 DNA: TGTGCCAGCAGCAACAGGGCGGGGGGAACAGCTAACTATGGCTACACCTTC
CDR3 protein: CASSNRAGGTANYGYTF

D gene: TRBD2
clone size: few
V gene: TRBV11-3
J gene: TRBJ2-1
CDR3 DNA: TGTGCCAGCAGCTCTAAACAGCGGGAGGGCCGCGACAATGAGCAGTTCTTC
CDR3 protein: CASSSKQREGRDNEQFF

D gene: NA
clone size: NA
V gene: TRBV15
J gene: TRBJ2-5
CDR3 DNA: TGTGCCACCAGCAGAGACACAGAGACCCAGTACTTC
CDR3 protein: CATSRDTETQYF

D gene: NA
clone size: few
V gene: TRBV7-2
J gene: TRBJ2-4
CDR3 DNA: TGTGCCAGCAGCTCTCAGAGAGGAAATCCTTTAGCCAAAAACATTCAGTACTTC
CDR3 protein: CASSSQRGNPLAKNIQYF

D gene: TRBD1
clone size: few
V gene: TRBV29-1
J gene: TRBJ1-3
CDR3 DNA: TGCAGCGTTAGGGACAGTACTCTTGGAAACACCATATATTTT
CDR3 protein: CSVRDSTLGNTIYF

D gene: TRBD1
clone size: many
V gene: TRBV11-2
J gene: TRBJ1-2
CDR3 DNA: TGTGCCAGCAGCTTCGGGACAGGAGGGGATGGCTACACCTTC
CDR3 protein: CASSFGTGGDGYTF

D gene: NA
clone size: NA
V gene: TRBV4-2
J gene: TRBJ2-7
CDR3 DNA: TGTGCCAGCAGCCAAGAACAGCTTATTTACGAGCAGTACTTC
CDR3 protein: CASSQEQLIYEQYF

D gene: NA
clone size: few
V gene: TRBV30
J gene: TRBJ1-4
CDR3 DNA: TGTGCCTCCATACGAGGGTCCGGGGGGACAACTAATGAAAAACTGTTTTTT
CDR3 protein: CASIRGSGGTTNEKLFF

D gene: NA
clone size: few
V gene: TRBV5-1
J gene: TRBJ2-4
CDR3 DNA: TGCGCCAGCAGCTCCCCAGGGCATTCCAAAAACATTCAGTACTTC
CDR3 protein: CASSSPGHSKNIQYF